A single sample is the source of the 21 T cell receptor beta chains below, sequenced in a study of brain T cells in children with intractable seizures (dated by TCRdb to about 2021). Library preparation employed the immunoSEQ multiplex PCR assay. In TCRdb, the immuneACCESS table is reduced to in-frame sequences with V and J assigned. These tables do not hold every clone; where another copy was compared, an unresolved V gene accounts for under half, and the others remain unexplained. Here the sample has around 340,000 clones; over 90% occur a single time. The ten largest clonotypes hold 5% to 7% of the sample. The time point label, as the study defines it: blood from clinic visit 5 months post-surgery; TSC patient then seizure free. The material sequenced was peripheral blood, taken about 5 months after surgery. Receptors originate from a boy in the first two years of life with tuberous sclerosis and intractable seizures.

The chain links TRBV5-5 to TRBJ1-5; D remains ambiguous. The V gene's germline CDR1 is SGHKS and CDR2 YYEKEE (reference sequence). The CDR3 spans 14 residues. V lost 4 bases, J lost 0 bases, and 8 bases lay in between. The CDR3 sequence is CASSGRISNQPQHF. CDR3 bases: TGTGCCAGCAGCGGTCGAATTAGCAATCAGCCCCAGCATTTT.

A note on this clone: This likely stems from a read error, as it lies one base from a far larger clone. Other DNA sequences within the sample encode an identical CDR3. The gene calls are TRBV6-5 and TRBJ1-1, with D maybe TRBD1 (5 bases). This CDR3 contains 14 residues. The germline CDR1 and CDR2 sequences are MNHEY and SVGAGI. Trimming left V 0 bases short and J 1 base short, with 6 bases between. This CDR3 is CASSYSGENTEAFF. CDR3 sequence (DNA): TGTGCCAGCAGTTACTCGGGGGAGAACACTGAAGCTTTCTTT.

The rearrangement joins TRBV20-1 to TRBJ2-3; D gene uncertain. Between the trimmed V and J ends, which lost 6 bases and 3 bases, there was a span of 7 bases. Per germline, CDR1 DFQATT and CDR2 SNEGSKA (reference sequence). There are 11 residues in the CDR3. The CDR3 sequence: CSAKATDTQYF. The DNA of the CDR3 is TGCAGTGCCAAGGCAACAGATACGCAGTATTTT.

The chain employs TRBV14 and TRBJ2-1; 9 positions match TRBD2. The junction had 2 bases not matched to a gene; V was cut back by 0 bases and J by 5 bases. Germline V CDR1 and CDR2: SGHDN, FVKESK. The CDR3 length is 15 residues. The CDR3 bases are TGTGCCAGCAGCCAAGAGACTAGCGGAAACAATGAGCAGTTCTTC. Translated, it gives CASSQETSGNNEQFF.

The count of this clone is one. This chain connects TRBV30 to TRBJ2-1, with D unresolved. V gave up 0 bases and J gave up 5 bases, with 5 bases separating them. The germline CDR1 and CDR2 sequences are GTSNPN and SVGIG (reference sequence). The CDR3 spans 12 residues. CDR3 bases: TGTGCCTGGAGTGTTTGGGACAATGAGCAGTTCTTC. It is translated as CAWSVWDNEQFF.

This chain joins TRBV5-1 and TRBJ1-1; D uncertain. Trimming left V 6 bases short and J 5 bases short, with 14 bases between. The CDR3 has 13 residues. From germline, CDR1 is SGHRS and CDR2 YFSETQ. The CDR3 coding sequence is TGCGCCAGCATTGGGAGTGGGGTGACTGAAGCTTTCTTT. Its protein is CASIGSGVTEAFF.

The rearrangement joins TRBV10-3 to TRBJ1-2; 7 bases agree with TRBD1. Losses at the gene ends were 10 bases for V and 0 bases for J; bases not matched to a gene: 11. The CDR3 is 15 residues long. In germline, CDR1 is ENHRY, CDR2 SYGVKD. CDR3 nucleotides: TGTGCCACAGGGAGCCCGGGACAGACTAACTATGGCTACACCTTC. It translates to CATGSPGQTNYGYTF.

The rearrangement joins TRBV2 to TRBJ1-1; the D is unclear. Per germline, CDR1 SNHLY and CDR2 FYNNEI. Trimming took 7 bases from V and 1 from J, leaving 13 bases between them. The CDR3 spans 14 residues. The CDR3 region has the DNA TGTGCCAGCATCTCGGCGGTGGAGAACACTGAAGCTTTCTTT. As protein: CASISAVENTEAFF.

This clone appeared a few times. The J gene is TRBJ1-2, the V gene TRBV19; no definite D call. This CDR3 comprises 17 residues. The V gene's germline CDR1 is LNHDA and CDR2 SQIVND (reference sequence). Trimming stripped 5 bases from V and 4 bases from J, with 23 bases between. The CDR3 DNA reads TGTGCCAGTAGTCCCTATCCGCGACAAGAACAATTCTATGGCTACACCTTC. As protein: CASSPYPRQEQFYGYTF.

The chain combines TRBV7-9 with TRBJ1-3; possibly TRBD1 for D (5 bases). Germline V gene lookup returns CDR1 SEHNR and CDR2 FQNEAQ (reference sequence). The V end was cut by 1 base, the J end by 0 bases, with 10 bases between. The CDR3 covers 16 residues. The DNA for the CDR3 is TGTGCCAGCAGCTTAGTATGGGACCACTCTGGAAACACCATATATTTT. This sequence encodes CASSLVWDHSGNTIYF.

The genes are TRBV18 and TRBJ1-6; 8 bases are shared with TRBD1. The CDR3 runs 14 residues. V lost 3 bases to trimming and J lost 6 bases; unmatched junction nucleotides: 1. CDR1 and CDR2 from the germline V gene are KGHSH and LQKENI. The DNA for the CDR3 is TGTGCCAGCTCACCGGACAGGGTTAATTCACCCCTCCACTTT. It yields the protein CASSPDRVNSPLHF.

The chain recombines TRBV15 with TRBJ2-1; D possibly matches TRBD1 or TRBD2 (5 bases each). The V end lost 3 bases, the J end lost 2 bases, and 11 bases lay between the germline ends. CDR3 length equals 15 residues. Germline assignment: CDR1 LNHNV and CDR2 YYDKDF (reference sequence). The DNA for the CDR3 is TGTGCCACCAGCAGGGCCGGGGCAGCCTACAATGAGCAGTTCTTC. This codes for CATSRAGAAYNEQFF.

This chain uses TRBV5-1 with TRBJ2-7; 7 nucleotides match TRBD1. This CDR3 region has 15 residues. The germline CDR1 and CDR2 sequences are SGHRS and YFSETQ. The V and J ends lost 0 bases and 3 bases, in that order; junction bases with no gene match: 6. This chain's CDR3 is CASSLATGDSYEQYF. The DNA of the CDR3 is TGCGCCAGCAGCTTGGCCACAGGGGATAGCTACGAGCAGTACTTC.

The CDR3 region is CASSPPGRNTGELFF. In DNA form, the CDR3 reads TGTGCCAGCAGCCCCCCGGGACGAAACACCGGGGAGCTGTTTTTT. V usage is TRBV7-6 and J usage is TRBJ2-2; D assignment may be TRBD1 or TRBD2 (5 bases each). The CDR3 totals 15 residues. The germline V gene has CDR1 SGHVS and CDR2 FNYEAQ. Trimming took off 5 bases at V and 2 bases at J, with 12 bases between the two ends.

The chain combines TRBV29-1 with TRBJ1-1; D gene unclear. The CDR3 has 14 residues. Between the trimmed V and J ends, which lost 3 bases and 4 bases, there was a span of 15 bases. Germline V gene lookup returns CDR1 SQVTM and CDR2 ANQGSEA. CDR3 in amino acids: CSVDSDGLLTEAFF. Here the CDR3 DNA reads TGCAGCGTTGATTCGGACGGTTTACTCACTGAAGCTTTCTTT. The whole variable domain, remainder taken from reference TRBV29-1 and TRBJ1-1, is SAVISQKPSRDICQRGTSLTIQCQVDSQVTMMFWYRQQPGQSLTLIATANQGSEATYESGFVIDKFPISRPNLTFSTLTVSNMSPEDSSIYLCSVDSDGLLTEAFFGQGTRLTVV.

This chain connects TRBV6-8 to TRBJ2-4; D is uncertain. The CDR3 is 17 residues long. Germline values: CDR1 MNHGY, CDR2 SAAAGT. Trimming cost V 3 bases and J 0 bases, with 15 bases left between them. The CDR3 here is CASSYVVCLLAKNIQYF. The CDR3 region has the DNA TGTGCCAGCAGTTATGTCGTATGTCTCTTAGCCAAAAACATTCAGTACTTC.

In regard to this clone: The sample carries other DNA sequences with the same CDR3. The rearrangement links TRBV7-9 to TRBJ2-7; D gene ambiguous. V dropped 5 bases and J dropped 3 bases, with 11 bases sitting between them. The germline CDR1 and CDR2 sequences are SEHNR and FQNEAQ (reference sequence). This CDR3 is built from 13 residues. CDR3 sequence reads: CASSPRTSYEQYF. CDR3 DNA sequence: TGTGCCAGCAGCCCACGGACCAGCTACGAGCAGTACTTC. The full variable domain, with the rest looked up from reference TRBV7-9 and TRBJ2-7, is DTGVSQNPRHKITKRGQNVTFRCDPISEHNRLYWYRQTLGQGPEFLTYFQNEAQLEKSRLLSDRFSAERPKGSFSTLEIQRTEQGDSAMYLCASSPRTSYEQYFGPGTRLTVT.

The chain joins TRBV18 to TRBJ2-7; 8 nucleotides align to TRBD1. This CDR3 comprises 13 residues. Germline CDR1 is KGHSH and CDR2 is LQKENI. V trimming: 6 bases; J trimming: 2 bases; junction bases outside the gene matches: 3. Here the CDR3 reads CASSRDRTYEQYF. Written as DNA, the CDR3 is TGTGCCAGCTCTCGGGACAGGACCTACGAGCAGTACTTC.

This sequence joins TRBV28 and TRBJ2-7, with a weak D call TRBD1 (6 bases). The CDR3 runs to 16 residues. Trimming took 5 bases from V and 4 from J, leaving 21 bases between them. Germline assignment: CDR1 MDHEN and CDR2 SYDVKM. CDR3 residues: CASSGVFRGSPYEQYF. CDR3 nucleotide sequence: TGTGCCAGCAGTGGCGTCTTCAGGGGATCCCCTTACGAGCAGTACTTC.

To note about this clone: The same CDR3 can be traced to other DNA sequences in this sample. The V and J genes are TRBV2 and TRBJ1-2; D may be TRBD1 (5 bases). Germline CDR1 and CDR2: SNHLY and FYNNEI. V was shortened by 2 bases and J by 4 bases, with 5 bases between the two germline ends. The CDR3 covers 12 residues. CDR3 sequence reads: CASSEQGYGYTF. CDR3 nucleotide sequence: TGTGCCAGCAGTGAACAGGGCTATGGCTACACCTTC. The full variable domain, rest sourced from reference TRBV2 and TRBJ1-2, is EPEVTQTPSHQVTQMGQEVILRCVPISNHLYFYWYRQILGQKVEFLVSFYNNEISEKSEIFDDQFSVERPDGSNFTLKIRSTKLEDSAMYFCASSEQGYGYTFGSGTRLTVV.

As concerns this clone: Different DNA sequences within this sample yield the same CDR3. V is TRBV12-3 or TRBV12-4 and J is TRBJ1-2, with no clear D. The CDR3 is 11 amino acids. V lost 3 bases to trimming and J lost 4 bases, with 3 bases between them. The CDR3 DNA is TGTGCCAGCAGTTTCTCCTATGGCTACACCTTC. Protein sequence: CASSFSYGYTF.